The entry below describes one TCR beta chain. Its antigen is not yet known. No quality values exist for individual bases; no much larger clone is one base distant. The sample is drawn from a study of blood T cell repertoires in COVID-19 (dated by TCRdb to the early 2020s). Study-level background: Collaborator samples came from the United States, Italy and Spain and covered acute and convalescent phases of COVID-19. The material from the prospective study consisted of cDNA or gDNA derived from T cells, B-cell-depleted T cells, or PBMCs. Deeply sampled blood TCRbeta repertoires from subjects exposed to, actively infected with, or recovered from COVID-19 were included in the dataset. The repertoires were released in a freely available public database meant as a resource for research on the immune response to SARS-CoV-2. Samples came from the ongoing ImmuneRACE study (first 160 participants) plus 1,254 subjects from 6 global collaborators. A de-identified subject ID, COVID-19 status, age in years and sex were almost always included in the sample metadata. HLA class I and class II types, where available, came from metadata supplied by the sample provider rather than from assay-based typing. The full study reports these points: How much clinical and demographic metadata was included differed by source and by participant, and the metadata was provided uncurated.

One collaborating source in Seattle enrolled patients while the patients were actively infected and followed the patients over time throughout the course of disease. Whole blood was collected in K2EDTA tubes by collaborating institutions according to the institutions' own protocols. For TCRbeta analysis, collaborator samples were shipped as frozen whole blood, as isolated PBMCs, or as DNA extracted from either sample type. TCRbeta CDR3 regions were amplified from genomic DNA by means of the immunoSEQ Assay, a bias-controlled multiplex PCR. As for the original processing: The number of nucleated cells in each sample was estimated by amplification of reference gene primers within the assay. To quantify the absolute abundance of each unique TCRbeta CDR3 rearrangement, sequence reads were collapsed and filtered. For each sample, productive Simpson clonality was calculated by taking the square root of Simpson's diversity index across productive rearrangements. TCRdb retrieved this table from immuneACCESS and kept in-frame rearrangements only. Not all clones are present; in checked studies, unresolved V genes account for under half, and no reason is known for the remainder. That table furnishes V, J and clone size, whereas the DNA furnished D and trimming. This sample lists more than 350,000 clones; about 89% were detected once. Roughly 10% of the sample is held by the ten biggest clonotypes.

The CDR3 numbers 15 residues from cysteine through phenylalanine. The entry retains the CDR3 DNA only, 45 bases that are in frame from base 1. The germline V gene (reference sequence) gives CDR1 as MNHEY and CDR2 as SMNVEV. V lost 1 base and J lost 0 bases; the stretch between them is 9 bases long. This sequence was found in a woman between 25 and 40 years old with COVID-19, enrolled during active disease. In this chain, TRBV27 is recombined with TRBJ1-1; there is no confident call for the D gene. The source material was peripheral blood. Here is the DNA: TGTGCCAGCAGTTTATTACCCACTTTGAACACTGAAGCTTTCTTT. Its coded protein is CASSLLPTLNTEAFF.